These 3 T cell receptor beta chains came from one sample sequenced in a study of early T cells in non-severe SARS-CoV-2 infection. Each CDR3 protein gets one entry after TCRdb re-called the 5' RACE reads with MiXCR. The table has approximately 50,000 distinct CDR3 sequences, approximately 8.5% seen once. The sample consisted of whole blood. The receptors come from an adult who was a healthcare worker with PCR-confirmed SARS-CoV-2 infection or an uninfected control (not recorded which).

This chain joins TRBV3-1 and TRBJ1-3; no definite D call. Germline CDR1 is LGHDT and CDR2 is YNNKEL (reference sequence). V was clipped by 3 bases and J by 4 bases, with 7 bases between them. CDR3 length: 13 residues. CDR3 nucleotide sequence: TGTGCCAGCAGCCAGGGTATGGGAAACACCATATATTTT. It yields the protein CASSQGMGNTIYF.

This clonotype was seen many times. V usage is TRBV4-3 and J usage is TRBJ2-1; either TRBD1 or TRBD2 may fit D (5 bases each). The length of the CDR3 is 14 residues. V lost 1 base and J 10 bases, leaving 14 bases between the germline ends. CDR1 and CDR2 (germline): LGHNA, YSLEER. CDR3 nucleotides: TGCGCCAGCAGCCAAGCTGGGGGTAGGTCAGAGCAGTTCTTC. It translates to CASSQAGGRSEQFF.

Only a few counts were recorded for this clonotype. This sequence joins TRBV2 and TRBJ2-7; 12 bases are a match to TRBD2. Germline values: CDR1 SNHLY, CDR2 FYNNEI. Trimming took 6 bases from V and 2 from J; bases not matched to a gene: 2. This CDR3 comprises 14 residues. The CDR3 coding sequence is TGTGCCAGCAGCCTAGCGGGAGGGCCCTACGAGCAGTACTTC. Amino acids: CASSLAGGPYEQYF.